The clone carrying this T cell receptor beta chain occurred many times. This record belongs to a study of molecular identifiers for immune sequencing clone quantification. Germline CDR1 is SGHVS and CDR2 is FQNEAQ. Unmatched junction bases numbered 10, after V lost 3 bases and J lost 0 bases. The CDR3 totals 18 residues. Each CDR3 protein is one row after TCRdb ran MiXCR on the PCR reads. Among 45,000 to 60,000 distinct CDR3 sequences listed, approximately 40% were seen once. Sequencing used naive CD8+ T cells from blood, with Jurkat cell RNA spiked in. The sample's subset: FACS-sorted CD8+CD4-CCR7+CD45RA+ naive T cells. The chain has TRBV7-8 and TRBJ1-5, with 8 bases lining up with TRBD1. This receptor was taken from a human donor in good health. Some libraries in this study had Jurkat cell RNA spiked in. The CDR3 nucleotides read TGTGCCAGCAGCTTGGCGACAGGGGCCTACTATAGCAATCAGCCCCAGCATTTT. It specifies CASSLATGAYYSNQPQHF.